This TCR beta chain appears in the sequencing data of a study of OX40 agonist ivuxolimab in advanced cancers. Overall study context: Ivuxolimab is an agonistic anti-OX40 (CD134) antibody, and patients were treated with it. Hepatocellular carcinoma, melanoma, renal cell or head and neck cancer affected the dose-escalation patients. People who had prior anti-PD-1, anti-PD-L1 or anti-CTLA-4 therapy could take part, and under 50% had some.

Trimming stripped 0 bases from V and 7 bases from J, with 13 bases between. Per germline, CDR1 SGDLS and CDR2 YYNGEE. The CDR3 is 14 residues long. The repertoire was sequenced with immunoSEQ multiplex PCR; TCRdb's copy has only in-frame clones and lacks some. Counted here are under 75,000 clones, 92% occurring once; the ten biggest clones make up 7.6%. This TCR came from an adult with an advanced solid tumor such as melanoma, head and neck, liver or kidney cancer. The sequenced sample was CD4+ or CD8+ T cells sorted from blood, obtained in a trial of the OX40 agonist ivuxolimab. The chain couples TRBV9 to TRBJ1-1, with D uncertain. The CDR3 bases are TGTGCCAGCAGCGTAGCTAAGGAAGGGAGTGAAGCTTTCTTT. Translation: CASSVAKEGSEAFF.